The source of this T cell receptor (beta chain) is a study of blood T cell repertoires in COVID-19. Turning to the study itself: T cells, B-cell-depleted T cells, or PBMCs supplied cDNA or gDNA.

This CDR3 spans 15 amino acids. The junction had 5 bases not matched to a gene; V was cut back by 5 bases and J by 0 bases. Germline loops: CDR1 KGHSH, CDR2 LQKENI. In the original analysis: Counts of nucleated cells, estimated from reference gene primer amplification, were obtained. Clones were sequenced by immunoSEQ multiplex PCR, and TCRdb holds only the in-frame ones, with some missing. D and trimming come from the DNA, and the V and J calls and clone size come from that table. Altogether some 130,000 clones are present, around 89% being singletons, with the ten largest covering about 2%. Specimen: peripheral blood. The rearrangement joins TRBV18 to TRBJ2-3; 7 bases are shared with TRBD2. The TCR comes from a man between 65 and 85 years old with active COVID-19. The chain's CDR3 is CASSWGDYSTDTQYF. The CDR3 nucleotides are TGTGCCAGCTCATGGGGGGACTATAGCACAGATACGCAGTATTTT.